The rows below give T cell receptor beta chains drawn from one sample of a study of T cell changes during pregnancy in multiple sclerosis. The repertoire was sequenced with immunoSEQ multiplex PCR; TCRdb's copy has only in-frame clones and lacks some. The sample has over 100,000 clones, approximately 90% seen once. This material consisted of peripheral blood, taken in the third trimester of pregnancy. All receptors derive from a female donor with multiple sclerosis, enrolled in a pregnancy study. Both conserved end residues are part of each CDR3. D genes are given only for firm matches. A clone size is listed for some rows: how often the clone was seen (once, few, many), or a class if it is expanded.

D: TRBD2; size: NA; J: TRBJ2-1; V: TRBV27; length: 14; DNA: TGTGCCAGCAGACTAGCGGGAGGGCCGAATGAGCAGTTCTTC; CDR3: CASRLAGGPNEQFF
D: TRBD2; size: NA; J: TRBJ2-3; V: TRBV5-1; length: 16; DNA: TGCGCCAGCAGCTTTAGCCCCGGGGGGGGGCCAGATACGCAGTATTTT; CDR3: CASSFSPGGGPDTQYF
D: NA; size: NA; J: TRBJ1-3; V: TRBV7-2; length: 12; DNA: TGTGCCAGCAGCTCCACAGGAAACACCATATATTTT; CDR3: CASSSTGNTIYF
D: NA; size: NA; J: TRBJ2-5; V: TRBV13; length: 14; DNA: TGTGCCAGCAGCTTCAGGGTCAGACAAGAGACCCAGTACTTC; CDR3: CASSFRVRQETQYF
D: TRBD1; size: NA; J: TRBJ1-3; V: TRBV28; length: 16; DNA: TGTGCCAGCAGCTGGGGACAGACCGCCTCTGGAAACACCATATATTTT; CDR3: CASSWGQTASGNTIYF
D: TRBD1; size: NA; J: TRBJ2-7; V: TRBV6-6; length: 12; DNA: TGTGCTACGGGGCAGGGGGCGGAGGAGCAGTACTTC; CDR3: CATGQGAEEQYF
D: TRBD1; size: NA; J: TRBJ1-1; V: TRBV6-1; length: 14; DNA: TGTGCCAGCGTTAGGGGACAGGAGGTACCTGAAGCTTTCTTT; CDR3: CASVRGQEVPEAFF
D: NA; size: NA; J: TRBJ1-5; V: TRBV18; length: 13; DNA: TGTGCCAGCTCACCCGGCGGAGATCAGCCCCAGCATTTT; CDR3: CASSPGGDQPQHF
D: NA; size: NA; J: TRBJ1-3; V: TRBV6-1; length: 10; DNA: TGTGCCAGCAGTGAAATCGCCATATATTTT; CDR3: CASSEIAIYF
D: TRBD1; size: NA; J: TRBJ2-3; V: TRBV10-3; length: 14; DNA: TGTGCCATCAAGGTGGGACAGGGGACAGATACGCAGTATTTT; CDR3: CAIKVGQGTDTQYF
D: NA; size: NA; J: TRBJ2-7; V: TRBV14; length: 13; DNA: TGTGCCAGCAGCCGACAGGTCTCCTACGAGCAGTACTTC; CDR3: CASSRQVSYEQYF
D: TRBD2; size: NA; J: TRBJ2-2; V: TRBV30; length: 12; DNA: TGTGCCTGGGGACTAGTCACCGGGGAGCTGTTTTTT; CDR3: CAWGLVTGELFF
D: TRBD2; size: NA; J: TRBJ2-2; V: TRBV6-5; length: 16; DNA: TGTGCCAGCAGTTACCTTCTAGCGGGGGGCCTCGGGGAGCTGTTTTTT; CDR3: CASSYLLAGGLGELFF
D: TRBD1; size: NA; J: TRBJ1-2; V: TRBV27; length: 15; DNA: TGTGCCAGCAGTTCCCTGGACAGGGGGCCAAATGGCTACACCTTC; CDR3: CASSSLDRGPNGYTF
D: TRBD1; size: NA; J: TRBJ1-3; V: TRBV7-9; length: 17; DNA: TGTGCCAGCAGCTCCGGACAGGGTTGGGGCTCTGGAAACACCATATATTTT; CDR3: CASSSGQGWGSGNTIYF
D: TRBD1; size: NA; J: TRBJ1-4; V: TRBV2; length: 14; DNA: TGTGCCAGCAGTGTTACAGGGGGTTATGAAAAACTGTTTTTT; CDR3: CASSVTGGYEKLFF
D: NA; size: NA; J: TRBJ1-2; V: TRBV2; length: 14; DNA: TGTGCCAGCAGTCGTGGGGACACTAACTATGGCTACACCTTC; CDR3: CASSRGDTNYGYTF
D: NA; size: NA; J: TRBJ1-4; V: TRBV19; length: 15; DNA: TGTGCCAGTAGTAAACGGACGGACTCTAATGAAAAACTGTTTTTT; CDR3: CASSKRTDSNEKLFF
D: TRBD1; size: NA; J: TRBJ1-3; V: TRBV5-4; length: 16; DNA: TGTGCCAGCAGCTTCCCGGGACAGGGCTCTGGAAACACCATATATTTT; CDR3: CASSFPGQGSGNTIYF
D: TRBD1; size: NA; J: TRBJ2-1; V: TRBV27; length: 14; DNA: TGTGCCAGCAGTTTAAGGGGGACAGTGCGAGAGCAGTTCTTC; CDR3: CASSLRGTVREQFF
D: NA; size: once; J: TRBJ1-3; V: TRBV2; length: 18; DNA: TGTGCCAGCAGTTCCCTCAGGACAGCGTTAGTCTCTGGAAACACCATATATTTT; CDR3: CASSSLRTALVSGNTIYF
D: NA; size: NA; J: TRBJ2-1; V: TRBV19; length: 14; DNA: TGTGCCAGTAGCCGACCCGCGAACAGGAATGAGCAGTTCTTC; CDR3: CASSRPANRNEQFF
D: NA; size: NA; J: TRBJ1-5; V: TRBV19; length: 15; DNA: TGTGCCAGTAGTTCCACCGGGAGTTGGAATCAGCCCCAGCATTTT; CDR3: CASSSTGSWNQPQHF
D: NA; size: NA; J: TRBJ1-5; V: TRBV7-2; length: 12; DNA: TGTGCCAGCAGCTCCTTTACAGGGCCCCAGCATTTT; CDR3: CASSSFTGPQHF
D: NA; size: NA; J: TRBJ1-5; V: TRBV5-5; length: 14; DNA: TGTGCCAGCAGCTTGGCTGTCCAGAATCAGCCCCAGCATTTT; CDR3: CASSLAVQNQPQHF
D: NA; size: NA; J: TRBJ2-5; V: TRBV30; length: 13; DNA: TGTGCCTGGAGTAAATTCAGCCAAGAGACCCAGTACTTC; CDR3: CAWSKFSQETQYF
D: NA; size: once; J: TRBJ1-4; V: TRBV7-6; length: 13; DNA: TGTGCCAGCAGCCAGCGGAGTGGCACAAAACTGTTTTTT; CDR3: CASSQRSGTKLFF
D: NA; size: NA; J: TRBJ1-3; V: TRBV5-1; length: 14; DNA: TGCGCCAGCAGCTCCGGGACAATCGGAAACACCATATATTTT; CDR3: CASSSGTIGNTIYF